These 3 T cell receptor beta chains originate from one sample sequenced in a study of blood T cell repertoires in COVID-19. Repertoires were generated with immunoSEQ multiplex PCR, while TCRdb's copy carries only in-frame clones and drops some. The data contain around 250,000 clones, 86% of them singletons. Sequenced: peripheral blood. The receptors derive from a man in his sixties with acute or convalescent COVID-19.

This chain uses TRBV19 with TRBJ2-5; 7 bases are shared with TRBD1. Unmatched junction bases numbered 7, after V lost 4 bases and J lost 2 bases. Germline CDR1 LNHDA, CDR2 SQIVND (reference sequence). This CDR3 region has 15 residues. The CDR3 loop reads CASSTTGMGQETQYF. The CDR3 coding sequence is TGTGCCAGTAGTACGACAGGGATGGGGCAAGAGACCCAGTACTTC.

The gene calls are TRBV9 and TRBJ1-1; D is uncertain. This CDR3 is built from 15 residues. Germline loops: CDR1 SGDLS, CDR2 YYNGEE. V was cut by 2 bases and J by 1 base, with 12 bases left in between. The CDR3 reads CASSVRAFGNTEAFF. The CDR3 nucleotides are TGTGCCAGCAGCGTCCGTGCTTTCGGGAACACTGAAGCTTTCTTT.

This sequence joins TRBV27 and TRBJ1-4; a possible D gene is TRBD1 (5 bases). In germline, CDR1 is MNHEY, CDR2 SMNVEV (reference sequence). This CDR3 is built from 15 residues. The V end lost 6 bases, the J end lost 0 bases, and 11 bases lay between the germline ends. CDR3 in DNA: TGTGCCAGCAGGCTCACAGGAACAACTAATGAAAAACTGTTTTTT. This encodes CASRLTGTTNEKLFF. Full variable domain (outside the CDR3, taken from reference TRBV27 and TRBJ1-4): EAQVTQNPRYLITVTGKKLTVTCSQNMNHEYMSWYRQDPGLGLRQIYYSMNVEVTDKGDVPEGYKVSRKEKRNFPLILESPSPNQTSLYFCASRLTGTTNEKLFFGSGTQLSVL.